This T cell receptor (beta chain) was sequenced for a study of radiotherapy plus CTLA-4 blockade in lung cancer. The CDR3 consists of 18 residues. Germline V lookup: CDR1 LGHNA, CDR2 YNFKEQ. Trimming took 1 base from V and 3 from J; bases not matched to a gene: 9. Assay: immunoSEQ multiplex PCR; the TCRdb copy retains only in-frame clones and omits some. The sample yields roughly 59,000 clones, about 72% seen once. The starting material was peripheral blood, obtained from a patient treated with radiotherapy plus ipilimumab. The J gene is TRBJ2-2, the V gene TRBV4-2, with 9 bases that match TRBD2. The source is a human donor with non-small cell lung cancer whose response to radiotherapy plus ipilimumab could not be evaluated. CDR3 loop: CASSQGVAGAADTGELFF. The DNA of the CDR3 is TGTGCCAGCAGCCAAGGGGTAGCGGGGGCCGCCGACACCGGGGAGCTGTTTTTT.